This paragraph reports one T cell receptor (beta chain). The data were taken from a study of blood T cell repertoires in COVID-19. Background on the study: Sites across the United States, Italy and Spain contributed samples from acute and convalescent COVID-19. PBMCs, B-cell-depleted T cells, or T cells provided the cDNA or gDNA that made up the material.

J lost 1 base, V lost 1 base, and 1 base had no gene match. Germline V CDR1 and CDR2: SGHDT, YYEEEE. CDR3 size: 15 residues. In the study's own analysis: Estimation of nucleated cell counts relied on the amplification of reference gene primers. This table comes from immunoSEQ multiplex PCR, and its TCRdb copy is limited to in-frame clones, with some not included. That table furnishes V, J and clone size, whereas the DNA furnished D and trimming. The sample lists fewer than 200,000 clones, around 90% occurring once. The J gene is TRBJ2-5, the V gene TRBV5-6, with TRBD2 matching 10 bases. Sequencing was carried out using peripheral blood. The sequence derives from a woman aged 55-75 years who had recovered from COVID-19. The CDR3 loop is CASSLTSGAQETQYF. The DNA for the CDR3 is TGTGCCAGCAGCTTGACTAGCGGGGCCCAAGAGACCCAGTACTTC. Together with reference TRBV5-6 and TRBJ2-5, the CDR3 gives the full variable domain: DAGVTQSPTHLIKTRGQQVTLRCSPKSGHDTVSWYQQALGQGPQFIFQYYEEEERQRGNFPDRFSGHQFPNYSSELNVNALLLGDSALYLCASSLTSGAQETQYFGPGTRLLVL.